This paragraph covers one T cell receptor (beta chain) sequence. Its specificity is unknown. The data derive from a study of PD-1 blockade in classical Hodgkin lymphoma. Findings and caveats of the study: Researchers reported that CD4+ TCR diversity, though not CD8+, rose significantly by C4D1.

Each of the patients experienced relapse following autologous stem cell transplantation, and their brentuximab vedotin exposure differed. Sequencing used immunoSEQ multiplex PCR; TCRdb keeps in-frame clones, though not all of them. The sample consists of some 150,000 clones, approximately 72% of them appearing once. Germline V gene data show CDR1 as SGHTS and CDR2 as YDEGEE. With 1 base clipped from V and 4 bases from J, the junction kept 5 bases outside the gene matches. The length of the CDR3 is 15 residues. Sample: peripheral blood mononuclear cells (PBMCs), taken before the second cycle of nivolumab. The chain joins TRBV5-8 to TRBJ2-1, with 7 positions matching TRBD2. This TCR derives from a human donor with classical Hodgkin lymphoma. Here the CDR3 reads CASSLREGIYNEQFF. The CDR3 DNA sequence: TGTGCCAGCAGCTTGAGGGAGGGGATATACAATGAGCAGTTCTTC.